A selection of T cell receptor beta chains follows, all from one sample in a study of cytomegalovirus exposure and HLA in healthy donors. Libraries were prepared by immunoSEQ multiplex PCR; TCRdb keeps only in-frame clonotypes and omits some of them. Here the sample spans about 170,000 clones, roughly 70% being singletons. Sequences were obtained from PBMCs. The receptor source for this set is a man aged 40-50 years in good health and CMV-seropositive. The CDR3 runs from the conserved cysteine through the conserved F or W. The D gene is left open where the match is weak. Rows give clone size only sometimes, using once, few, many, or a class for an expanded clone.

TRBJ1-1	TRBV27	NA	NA	CASTPGGWSTEAFF	TGTGCCAGCACCCCTGGGGGGTGGAGCACTGAAGCTTTCTTT
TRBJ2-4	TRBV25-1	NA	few	CASEDRNTKNIQYF	TGTGCCAGCGAGGACAGAAACACCAAAAACATTCAGTACTTC
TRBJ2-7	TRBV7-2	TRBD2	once	CASSVGGLAVYEQYF	TGTGCCAGCAGCGTCGGGGGACTAGCTGTCTACGAGCAGTACTTC
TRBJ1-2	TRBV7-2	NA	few	CASSLVDIRNGYTF	TGTGCCAGCAGCTTAGTCGACATTCGGAATGGCTACACCTTC
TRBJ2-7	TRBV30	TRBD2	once	CAWSMGGGYEQYF	TGTGCCTGGAGTATGGGGGGGGGCTACGAGCAGTACTTC
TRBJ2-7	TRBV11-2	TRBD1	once	CASRAGTGKTYEQYF	TGTGCCAGCAGGGCCGGGACAGGGAAAACCTACGAGCAGTACTTC
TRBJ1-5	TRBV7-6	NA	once	CASSLNRANQPQHF	TGTGCCAGCAGCTTAAACAGGGCGAACCAGCCCCAGCATTTT
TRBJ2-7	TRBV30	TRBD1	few	CAWGMNRGIYEQYF	TGTGCCTGGGGAATGAACAGGGGTATCTACGAGCAGTACTTC
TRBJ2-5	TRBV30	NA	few	CAWTGTYQETQYF	TGTGCCTGGACAGGAACGTACCAAGAGACCCAGTACTTC
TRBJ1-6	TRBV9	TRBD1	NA	CASSPHPGQGNSPLHF	TGTGCCAGCAGCCCTCACCCGGGACAGGGTAATTCACCCCTCCACTTT
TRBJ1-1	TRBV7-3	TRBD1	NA	CASSLRAGGTEAFF	TGTGCCAGCAGCTTACGGGCAGGGGGGACTGAAGCTTTCTTT
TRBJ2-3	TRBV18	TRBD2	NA	CASSPVAGTSTDTQYF	TGTGCCAGCTCACCTGTAGCGGGGACGAGCACAGATACGCAGTATTTT
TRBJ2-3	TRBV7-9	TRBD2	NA	CASSFPLAGDTDTQYF	TGTGCCAGCAGCTTCCCACTAGCGGGGGACACAGATACGCAGTATTTT
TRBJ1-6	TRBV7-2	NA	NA	CASSPYRDKNSPLHF	TGTGCCAGCAGCCCATACCGGGACAAAAATTCACCCCTCCACTTT
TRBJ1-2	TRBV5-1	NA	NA	CASSLASNYGYTF	TGCGCCAGCAGCTTGGCCAGTAACTATGGCTACACCTTC
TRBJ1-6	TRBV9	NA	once	CASSSPPDTSPLHF	TGTGCCAGCAGCTCCCCCCCGGACACCTCACCCCTCCACTTT
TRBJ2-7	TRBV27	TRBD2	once	CASGLAYEQYF	TGTGCCAGCGGACTAGCCTACGAGCAGTACTTC
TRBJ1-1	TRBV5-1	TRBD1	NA	CASSLADRGRITEAFF	TGCGCCAGCAGCTTGGCGGACAGGGGGCGCATAACTGAAGCTTTCTTT
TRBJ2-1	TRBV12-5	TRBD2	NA	CASGLFQTSGGPYNEQFF	TGTGCTAGTGGTTTGTTCCAGACTAGCGGGGGGCCCTACAATGAGCAGTTCTTC
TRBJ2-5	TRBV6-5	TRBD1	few	CASRTGGGETQYF	TGTGCCAGCAGAACAGGGGGTGGCGAGACCCAGTACTTC
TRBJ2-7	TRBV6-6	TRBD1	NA	CASSYPGQAEQYF	TGTGCCAGCAGTTACCCGGGACAGGCCGAGCAGTACTTC
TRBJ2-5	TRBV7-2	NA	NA	CASSLGQTRETQYF	TGTGCCAGCAGCTTAGGACAGACGAGGGAGACCCAGTACTTC
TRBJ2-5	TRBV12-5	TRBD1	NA	CASGPDRGGTQYF	TGTGCTAGTGGCCCAGACAGGGGTGGGACCCAGTACTTC
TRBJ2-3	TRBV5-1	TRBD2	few	CASGQGGSGVIDTQYF	TGCGCCAGCGGACAAGGGGGTAGCGGGGTCATAGATACGCAGTATTTT
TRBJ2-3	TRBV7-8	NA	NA	CASSLGIWRADTQYF	TGTGCCAGCAGCTTAGGTATTTGGAGGGCAGATACGCAGTATTTT
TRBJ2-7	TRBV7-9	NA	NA	CASTWEEAGTKQYF	TGTGCCAGCACCTGGGAAGAGGCGGGAACGAAGCAGTACTTC
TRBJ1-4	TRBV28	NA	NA	CASSLTTGTTNEKLFF	TGTGCCAGCAGTTTAACCACAGGGACAACTAATGAAAAACTGTTTTTT
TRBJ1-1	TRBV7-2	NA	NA	CASGLRAAEAFF	TGTGCCAGCGGCTTGCGGGCGGCTGAAGCTTTCTTT
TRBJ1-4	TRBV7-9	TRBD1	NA	CASSLGQGGEKLFF	TGTGCCAGCAGCTTAGGACAGGGGGGAGAAAAACTGTTTTTT
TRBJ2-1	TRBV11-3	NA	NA	CASSAGSYNEQFF	TGTGCCAGCAGCGCGGGTTCCTACAATGAGCAGTTCTTC
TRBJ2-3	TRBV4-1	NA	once	CASSGGGNADTQYF	TGCGCCAGCAGCGGTGGAGGGAATGCAGATACGCAGTATTTT
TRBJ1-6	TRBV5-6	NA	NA	CASSLLREASDSPLHF	TGTGCCAGCAGCTTGTTACGCGAGGCCTCCGACTCACCCCTCCACTTT
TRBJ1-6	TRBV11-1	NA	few	CASTTGYNSPLHF	TGTGCCAGCACCACCGGCTATAATTCACCCCTCCACTTT
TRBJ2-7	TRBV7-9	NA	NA	CASSSSLSSHEQYF	TGTGCCAGCAGCTCCTCCCTTAGTAGCCACGAGCAGTACTTC
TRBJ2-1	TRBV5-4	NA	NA	CASSQDEAGGHNEQFF	TGTGCCAGCAGCCAAGATGAGGCAGGCGGGCACAATGAGCAGTTCTTC
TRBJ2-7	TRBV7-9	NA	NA	CASSRGGSYEQYF	TGTGCCAGCAGCCGAGGCGGCAGCTACGAGCAGTACTTC
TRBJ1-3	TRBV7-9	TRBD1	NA	CASSFPSLEGAGNTIYF	TGTGCCAGCAGCTTCCCCTCCTTAGAGGGGGCGGGAAACACCATATATTTT
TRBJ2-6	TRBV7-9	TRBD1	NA	CASSPQTGRGNVLTF	TGTGCCAGCAGCCCGCAGACAGGGCGAGGCAACGTCCTGACTTTC
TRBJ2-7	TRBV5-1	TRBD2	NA	CASSLAGGGTYEQYF	TGCGCCAGCAGCTTGGCCGGCGGGGGGACCTACGAGCAGTACTTC
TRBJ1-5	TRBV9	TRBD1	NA	CASSASTGFNQPQHF	TGTGCCAGCAGCGCGTCGACAGGGTTCAATCAGCCCCAGCATTTT
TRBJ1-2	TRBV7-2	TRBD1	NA	CASSSTRGTPYGYTF	TGTGCCAGCAGCTCCACCAGGGGGACTCCCTATGGCTACACCTTC
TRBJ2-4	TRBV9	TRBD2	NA	CASSPGLAGGPENIQYF	TGTGCCAGCAGCCCGGGACTAGCGGGGGGGCCCGAAAACATTCAGTACTTC
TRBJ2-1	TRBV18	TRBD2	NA	CASSPSPLAASSYNEQFF	TGTGCCAGCTCACCATCCCCTCTAGCGGCCTCCTCCTACAATGAGCAGTTCTTC
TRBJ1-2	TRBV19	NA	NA	CASSIGTGYGYTF	TGTGCCAGTAGTATAGGGACTGGATATGGCTACACCTTC
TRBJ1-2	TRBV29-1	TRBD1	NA	CSVEGGQGRNGYTF	TGCAGCGTTGAAGGTGGACAGGGGAGGAATGGCTACACCTTC
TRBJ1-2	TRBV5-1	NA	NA	CASSTSQGLHYGYTF	TGCGCCAGCAGCACCTCACAGGGCTTACACTATGGCTACACCTTC
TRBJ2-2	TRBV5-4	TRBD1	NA	CASSLGPGQGNTGELFF	TGTGCCAGCAGCTTGGGCCCGGGACAGGGGAACACCGGGGAGCTGTTTTTT
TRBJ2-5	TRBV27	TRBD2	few	CASRREGPGPSQETQYF	TGTGCCAGTAGACGGGAGGGTCCGGGGCCTTCTCAAGAGACCCAGTACTTC
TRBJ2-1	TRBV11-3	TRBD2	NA	CASSTQRGATYNEQFF	TGTGCCAGCAGCACCCAGCGGGGGGCAACCTACAATGAGCAGTTCTTC
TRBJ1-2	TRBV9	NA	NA	CASSVEGANYGYTF	TGTGCCAGCAGCGTAGAAGGAGCTAACTATGGCTACACCTTC
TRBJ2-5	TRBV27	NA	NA	CASSLHAQGGKETQYF	TGTGCCAGCAGTTTACACGCACAGGGGGGGAAAGAGACCCAGTACTTC
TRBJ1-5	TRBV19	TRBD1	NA	CATMEGGAQPQHF	TGTGCCACCATGGAAGGGGGCGCACAGCCCCAGCATTTT
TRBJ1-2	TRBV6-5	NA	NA	CASSPAGYNGYTF	TGTGCCAGCAGTCCAGCGGGGTACAACGGCTACACCTTC
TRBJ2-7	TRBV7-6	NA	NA	CASSLGVSYGSDTYEQYF	TGTGCCAGCAGCTTAGGAGTCAGTTACGGCTCCGACACCTACGAGCAGTACTTC